Listed below are T cell receptor gamma chains from one sample, sequenced in a study of gamma-delta T cells after stem cell transplantation. TCRdb re-processed the RT-PCR reads via CATT. This repertoire shows approximately 1,900 gamma-chain clones, under 2.5% found once; its top ten account for roughly a third. The specimen sequenced was gamma-delta T cells. The source of these receptors is a human donor. It is not recorded whose cells these are; they may come from a transplant donor. Each CDR3 is given with its conserved first and last residue.

TRGV2,TRGJ1/TRGJ2,CATWDGQLYYKKLF
TRGV9,TRGJ1/TRGJ2,CALWEAAVNYYKKLF
TRGV2,TRGJP2,CATWDGQGSDWIKTF
TRGV9,TRGJP,CALWEQRRELGKKIKVF
TRGV9,TRGJP,CALWEVHPQELGKKIKVF
TRGV9,TRGJ1/TRGJ2,CALWEVIGYKKLF
TRGV9,TRGJP,CALWDAKELGKKIKVF
TRGV3,TRGJ1/TRGJ2,CATWDQALKKLF
TRGV2,TRGJ1/TRGJ2,CATWDGNRKLF
TRGV8,TRGJ1/TRGJ2,CATWDRPGYKKLF
TRGV5,TRGJ1/TRGJ2,CATWDSYYKKLF
TRGV9,TRGJ1/TRGJ2,CALWETENYYKKLF
TRGV9,TRGJP,CALWEEKNSPGLGKKIKVF
TRGV3,TRGJP2,CATWDRPGAWIKTF
TRGV9,TRGJP,CALREQELGKKIKVF
TRGV9,TRGJP,CALWEQQELGKKIKVF
TRGV2,TRGJ1/TRGJ2,CATWDGWVYYKKLF
TRGV3,TRGJP2,CATWAISKSSDWIKTF